This T cell receptor beta chain was identified in a study of cytomegalovirus exposure and HLA in healthy donors. Across the study: An early data release held 79 million or so unique TCRs from HLA-typed donors. Study-wide results and caveats: The authors later found HLA-associated TCR beta chains more clonally expanded than equally common others. In vitro assays verified that three CMV-associated chains recognized CMV antigens specifically.

Trimming removed 4 bases from V and 6 bases from J; junction bases left unmatched: 1. CDR1 is LNHDA and CDR2 is SQIVND in the germline V gene (reference sequence). The CDR3 is 13 amino acids. 13 Jbeta primers and 60 Vbeta primers were used for the PCR. The table came from immunoSEQ multiplex PCR; TCRdb's copy has only in-frame clones and leaves some out. The table shows 200,000 to 300,000 clones, with just under 85% occurring only once. Donors were nominally healthy when sampled, though unrecorded immune exposures were likely. Regarding this clone: Its antigen is unidentified.

The TCR originated in a woman aged 40 to 49 in good health and CMV-seropositive. This sequence joins TRBV19 and TRBJ2-1, with 9 bases lining up with TRBD2. The sequencing input was PBMCs. The CDR3 DNA sequence: TGTGCCAGTAGTAGAGCGGGAGGCAATGAGCAGTTCTTC. Its protein product is CASSRAGGNEQFF.